The 9 T cell receptor beta chains in this list originate from one sample, sequenced in a study of CD4 T cells in relation to SARS-CoV-2 and coronaviruses. CD4+ T cells from unexposed donors were obtained before the COVID-19 pandemic (2011-2018). CD4+ T cells were isolated from the cells after around 10 days of culture. TCRdb's table, derived via immunoSEQ multiplex PCR, lists solely in-frame clones and lacks some. The top ten hold about 31% of the sample, which has roughly 15,000 clones, roughly 82% seen once. Their antigens are not known. Sequencing input: CD4+ T cells from PBMCs, cultured in vitro. These receptors were collected from a human donor in good health.

V and J are TRBV7-3 and TRBJ2-3; TRBD1 aligns across 8 bases. The CDR3 has 14 amino acids. Germline assignment: CDR1 SGHTA and CDR2 FQGTGA. With V trimmed by 1 base and J by 4 bases, 1 base remained unmatched. CDR3 DNA: TGTGCCAGCAGCTTAAACAGGGGGTCAGATACGCAGTATTTT. Protein product: CASSLNRGSDTQYF. Complete variable domain (other parts from reference TRBV7-3 and TRBJ2-3): GAGVSQTPSNKVTEKGKYVELRCDPISGHTALYWYRQSLGQGPEFLIYFQGTGAADDSGLPNDRFFAVRPEGSVSTLKIQRTERGDSAVYLCASSLNRGSDTQYFGPGTRLTVL.

V gene TRBV30 combines with J gene TRBJ1-4; 8 nucleotides align to TRBD1. This CDR3 region has 15 residues. The V and J ends lost 2 bases and 8 bases, in that order; junction bases with no gene match: 10. Germline-derived CDR1 and CDR2 are GTSNPN and SVGIG (reference sequence). CDR3 DNA sequence: TGTGCCTGGAGTACCCAGGGGGCAATATGGGAAAAACTGTTTTTT. Residues: CAWSTQGAIWEKLFF.

The table lists this clone with a count of one. CDR3 DNA sequence: TGTGCCAGCAGCTTTTACGGGGGCCCGGCGGGGACCCAGTACTTC. It encodes CASSFYGGPAGTQYF. The chain couples TRBV13 to TRBJ2-5, with D perhaps assigned TRBD1 or TRBD2 (6 bases each). This CDR3 has 15 residues. Germline-derived CDR1 and CDR2 are PRHDT and FYEKMQ (reference sequence). Trimming took 3 bases from V and 7 from J, leaving 18 bases between them.

This chain connects TRBV11-2 to TRBJ2-6; 9 bases map to TRBD1. The CDR3 length is 16 residues. Germline V gene sequence: CDR1 SGHAT, CDR2 FQNNGV. The V gene end was trimmed by 2 bases and the J gene end by 2 bases; junction bases not matched to a gene: 1. CDR3: CASSLTGGAGANVLTF. CDR3 DNA: TGTGCCAGCAGCTTAACAGGGGGCGCTGGGGCCAACGTCCTGACTTTC.

V usage is TRBV7-2 and J usage is TRBJ1-1; TRBD1 might be the D (6 bases). CDR3 size: 14 residues. Germline CDR1 SGHTA, CDR2 FQGNSA. V was clipped by 4 bases and J by 6 bases, with 15 bases between them. The CDR3 reads CASSSGWGRAEAFF. For the CDR3, the DNA is TGTGCCAGCAGCTCCGGGTGGGGGCGGGCTGAAGCTTTCTTT.

The rearrangement links TRBV28 to TRBJ2-3; the match to TRBD2 covers 8 bases. This CDR3 spans 17 amino acids. Germline V gene data show CDR1 as MDHEN and CDR2 as SYDVKM. The J segment lost 3 bases and the V segment lost 7 bases, leaving 15 bases of the junction unmatched. In DNA form, the CDR3 reads TGTGCCAGCACCCCCCGAGGCGCCGGGACTAGGACAGATACGCAGTATTTT. Translating gives CASTPRGAGTRTDTQYF.

This clone was picked up one time. The genes are TRBV5-1 and TRBJ2-5; the D is unclear. This CDR3 has 15 amino acids. V dropped 0 bases and J dropped 2 bases, with 11 bases sitting between them. Germline loops: CDR1 SGHRS, CDR2 YFSETQ. CDR3 DNA sequence: TGCGCCAGCAGCTTGGACCATCTAAGTCAAGAGACCCAGTACTTC. Residues: CASSLDHLSQETQYF.

The chain uses TRBV3-1 (or the pseudogene TRBV3-2) and TRBJ2-1; 11 bases agree with TRBD2. The ends lost 5 bases at V and 6 bases at J; junction bases unmatched: 9. CDR1 is LGHDT and CDR2 is YNNKEL in the germline V gene (reference sequence). The CDR3 consists of 16 residues. The CDR3 DNA is TGTGCCAGCAGCGACTTCCTCCTAGCGGGAGGCAATGAGCAGTTCTTC. The encoded protein is CASSDFLLAGGNEQFF.

This clone was counted only a few times. J is TRBJ2-7 and V is TRBV7-9; perhaps TRBD2 as D (5 bases). Germline CDR1 reads SEHNR; CDR2 reads FQNEAQ (reference sequence). V was clipped by 5 bases and J by 2 bases, with 13 bases between them. The CDR3 runs to 14 residues. CDR3 sequence reads: CASSVETGTYEQYF. The DNA of the CDR3 is TGTGCCAGCAGCGTAGAAACCGGGACCTACGAGCAGTACTTC.